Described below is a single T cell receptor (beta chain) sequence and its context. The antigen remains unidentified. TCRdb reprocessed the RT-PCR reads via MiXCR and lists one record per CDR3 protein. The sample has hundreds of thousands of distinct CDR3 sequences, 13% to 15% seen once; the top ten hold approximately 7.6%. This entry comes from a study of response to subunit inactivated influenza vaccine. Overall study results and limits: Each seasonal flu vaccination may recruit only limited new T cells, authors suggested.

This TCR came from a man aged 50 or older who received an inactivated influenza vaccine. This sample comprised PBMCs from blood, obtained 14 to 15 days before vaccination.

CDR3 coding DNA: TGTGCCATCAGTGAGTCGACAGAAACTTATGGCTACACCTTC. Its translation: CAISESTETYGYTF. The chain uses TRBV10-3 and TRBJ1-2; D perhaps matches TRBD1 (5 bases). CDR1 and CDR2 (germline): ENHRY, SYGVKD. Trimming removed 0 bases from V and 5 bases from J, with 10 bases in between. The CDR3 loop spans 14 amino acids.